This T cell receptor beta chain came from a study of T cell repertoires in cytomegalovirus infection. Study as a whole: Matching HLA type and CMV infection were both indicated by public TCR beta signatures.

Concerning this clonotype: The antigen is unknown.

V lost 0 bases, J lost 9 bases, and 10 bases stayed unmatched. CDR3 length: 15 residues. Germline V CDR1 and CDR2: DFQATT, SNEGSKA (reference sequence). Whole-study findings and limits: Adding up the frequency of public TCR beta families identified people who carried CMV plus the relevant HLA. What dominated the ex vivo response were HLA-C-restricted CMV-specific TCR beta clonotypes.

TCRdb reanalysed the reads using MiXCR and keeps one entry per CDR3 protein. The data contain approximately 630,000 distinct CDR3 sequences, 24% of them seen just once; the ten biggest clones take up 8%. This TCR was recovered from a human donor in good health (CMV status not recorded). Some clones in this sample may be carry-over from other donors' samples. V usage is TRBV20-1 and J usage is TRBJ2-1; 8 bases are a match to TRBD2. Sample: CD8+ T cells from PBMCs. The CDR3 sequence is CSARDREGGLSEQFF. Here the CDR3 DNA reads TGCAGTGCTAGAGATCGGGAGGGGGGGCTTAGTGAGCAGTTCTTC.